This entry concerns a single TCR beta chain. The CDR3 is 16 amino acids. This specimen comes from a study of radiotherapy plus CTLA-4 blockade in lung cancer. Measured with immunoSEQ multiplex PCR; TCRdb has only the in-frame clones, and not every one. The table includes fewer than 85,000 clones, about 88% detected once. The chain carries TRBV21-1 and TRBJ1-5; TRBD1, the table's D call, was not compared with the DNA. TRBV21-1 is designated a pseudogene. This material consisted of peripheral blood, taken from a patient treated with radiotherapy plus ipilimumab. The receptor's source is a human donor with non-small cell lung cancer who had stable disease on radiotherapy plus ipilimumab. Written as DNA, the CDR3 is TGTGCCAGCAGCTATTTCCGGGACAGCTTCAATCAGCCCCAGCATTTT. It codes for CASSYFRDSFNQPQHF.